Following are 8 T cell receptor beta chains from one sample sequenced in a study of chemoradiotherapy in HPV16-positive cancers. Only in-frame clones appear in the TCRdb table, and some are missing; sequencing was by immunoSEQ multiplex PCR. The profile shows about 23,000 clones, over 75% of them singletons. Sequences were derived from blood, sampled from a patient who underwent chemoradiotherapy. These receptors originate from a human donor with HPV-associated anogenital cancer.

This CDR3 is CASSIVGTARAEAFF. The DNA for the CDR3 is TGTGCCAGTAGTATAGTCGGGACAGCGAGGGCTGAAGCTTTCTTT. V gene TRBV19 combines with J gene TRBJ1-1; the match to TRBD1 covers 7 bases. This CDR3 is 15 amino acids long. CDR1 and CDR2 from the germline V gene are LNHDA and SQIVND (reference sequence). V shed 1 base, J shed 6 bases, and the junction held 8 bases outside the gene matches.

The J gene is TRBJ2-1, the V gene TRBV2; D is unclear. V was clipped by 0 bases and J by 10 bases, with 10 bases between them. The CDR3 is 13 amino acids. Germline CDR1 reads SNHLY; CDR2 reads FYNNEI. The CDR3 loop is CASSEAGPAEQFF. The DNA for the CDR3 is TGTGCCAGCAGTGAAGCTGGCCCAGCCGAGCAGTTCTTC. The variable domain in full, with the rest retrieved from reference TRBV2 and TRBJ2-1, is EPEVTQTPSHQVTQMGQEVILRCVPISNHLYFYWYRQILGQKVEFLVSFYNNEISEKSEIFDDQFSVERPDGSNFTLKIRSTKLEDSAMYFCASSEAGPAEQFFGPGTRLTVL.

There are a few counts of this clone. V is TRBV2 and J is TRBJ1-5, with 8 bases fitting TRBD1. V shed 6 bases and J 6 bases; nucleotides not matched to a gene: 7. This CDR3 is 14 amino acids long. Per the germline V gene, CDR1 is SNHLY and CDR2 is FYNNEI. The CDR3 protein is CASSHRTGSQPQHF. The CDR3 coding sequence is TGTGCCAGCAGCCACAGGACAGGGAGTCAGCCCCAGCATTTT. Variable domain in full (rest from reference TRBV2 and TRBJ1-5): EPEVTQTPSHQVTQMGQEVILRCVPISNHLYFYWYRQILGQKVEFLVSFYNNEISEKSEIFDDQFSVERPDGSNFTLKIRSTKLEDSAMYFCASSHRTGSQPQHFGDGTRLSIL.

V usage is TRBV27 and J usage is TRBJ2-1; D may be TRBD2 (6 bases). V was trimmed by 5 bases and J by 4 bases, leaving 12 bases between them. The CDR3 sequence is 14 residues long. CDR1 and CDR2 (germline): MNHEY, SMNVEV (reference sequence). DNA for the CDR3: TGTGCCAGCAGTGCGACTAGATCGTACAATGAGCAGTTCTTC. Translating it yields CASSATRSYNEQFF.

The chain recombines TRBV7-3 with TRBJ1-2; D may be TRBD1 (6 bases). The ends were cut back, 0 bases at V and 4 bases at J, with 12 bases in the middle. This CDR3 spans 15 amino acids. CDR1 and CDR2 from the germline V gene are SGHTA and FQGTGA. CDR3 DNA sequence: TGTGCCAGCAGCTTAACGGGAGTAGGGGGCTATGGCTACACCTTC. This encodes CASSLTGVGGYGYTF.

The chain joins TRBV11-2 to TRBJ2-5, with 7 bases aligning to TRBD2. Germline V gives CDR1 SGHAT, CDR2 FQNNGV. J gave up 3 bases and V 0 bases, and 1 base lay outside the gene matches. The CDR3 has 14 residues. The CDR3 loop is CASSLDLAEETQYF. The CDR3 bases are TGTGCCAGCAGCTTAGACCTAGCGGAAGAGACCCAGTACTTC.

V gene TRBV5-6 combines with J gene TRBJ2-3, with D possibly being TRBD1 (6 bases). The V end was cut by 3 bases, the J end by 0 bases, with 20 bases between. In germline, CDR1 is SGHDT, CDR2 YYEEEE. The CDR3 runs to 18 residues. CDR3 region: CASSSRGQLSSSTDTQYF. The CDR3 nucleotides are TGTGCCAGCAGCTCGCGAGGACAGCTCTCTTCTAGCACAGATACGCAGTATTTT.

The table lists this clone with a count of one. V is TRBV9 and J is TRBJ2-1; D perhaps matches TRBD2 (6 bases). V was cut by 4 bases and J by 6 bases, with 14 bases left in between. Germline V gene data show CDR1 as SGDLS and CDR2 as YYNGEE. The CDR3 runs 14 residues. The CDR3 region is CASSSRGLLNEQFF. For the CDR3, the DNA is TGTGCCAGCAGCTCCAGAGGACTACTCAATGAGCAGTTCTTC.